The T cell receptor beta chain under discussion was sequenced for a study of blood T cell repertoires in COVID-19. Across the whole study: Sites across the United States, Italy and Spain contributed samples from acute and convalescent COVID-19. In each case, the material was cDNA or gDNA derived from T cells, B-cell-depleted T cells, or PBMCs.

This clone was seen just once. V was clipped by 4 bases and J by 5 bases, with 16 bases between them. The CDR3 has 15 amino acids. Per the germline V gene, CDR1 is KGHDR and CDR2 is SFDVKD. Per the authors' pipeline: Researchers report that nucleated cell counts were estimated from reference gene primer amplification. Sequencing used immunoSEQ multiplex PCR; TCRdb keeps in-frame clones, though not all of them. The DNA gave D and trimming, while V, J and clone size come from that table. The sample shows about 90,000 clones, approximately 76% of them seen only once. The sequence was obtained from a man in his 70s with acute or convalescent COVID-19. This chain uses TRBV24-1 with TRBJ1-2, with D possibly matching TRBD1 (6 bases). Sequencing used peripheral blood. In DNA, the CDR3 is TGTGCCACCAGTGACAATCGACAGGATCCGTATGGCTACACCTTC. Translated: CATSDNRQDPYGYTF.